This TCR beta chain was captured by sequencing in a study of blood T cell repertoires in COVID-19. Study at large: Spain, Italy and the United States supplied samples that represented acute and convalescent COVID-19. The analysed material was cDNA or gDNA that came from T cells, B-cell-depleted T cells, or PBMCs.

This clone turned up a few times. In the source study's methods: Estimated nucleated cell counts came from reference gene primer amplification. Libraries were prepared by immunoSEQ multiplex PCR; TCRdb keeps only in-frame clonotypes and omits some of them. V, J and clone size are those of that table, while D and trimming were read from the DNA. The sample consists of roughly 200,000 clones, around 88% of them appearing once. The germline CDR1 and CDR2 sequences are SEHNR and FQNEAQ (reference sequence). The CDR3 runs 17 residues. Trimming removed 5 bases from V and 2 bases from J, with 18 bases in between.

Sequenced material: peripheral blood. The genes are TRBV7-9 and TRBJ2-2; possibly TRBD1 for D (6 bases). This receptor was taken from a man aged 35-49 years with active or convalescent COVID-19. The CDR3 protein is CASSLEVDSRNTGELFF. CDR3 in DNA: TGTGCCAGCAGCCTCGAAGTGGACAGTAGAAACACCGGGGAGCTGTTTTTT. The full variable domain, rest sourced from reference TRBV7-9 and TRBJ2-2, is DTGVSQNPRHKITKRGQNVTFRCDPISEHNRLYWYRQTLGQGPEFLTYFQNEAQLEKSRLLSDRFSAERPKGSFSTLEIQRTEQGDSAMYLCASSLEVDSRNTGELFFGEGSRLTVL.